These T cell receptor beta chains were read from a single sample in a study of blood T cell repertoires in COVID-19. Libraries were prepared by immunoSEQ multiplex PCR; TCRdb keeps only in-frame clonotypes and omits some of them. Here the sample spans over 350,000 clones, about 85% being singletons. Input material: PBMCs or T cells enriched from blood (not recorded which). Receptors were obtained from a woman between 18 and 29 years old with acute COVID-19. Both conserved end residues are part of each CDR3. Each record gives: V gene, D gene, clone size, J gene, CDR3 protein, CDR3 DNA. A D gene is named only where the DNA matches it firmly. The size entry is marked missing in some rows and otherwise reads once, few, many or a size class.

v_gene: TRBV28; d_gene: -; abundance: -; j_gene: TRBJ1-2; CDR3aa: CASSLRTPRGDYGYTF; CDR3nt: TGTGCCAGCAGTTTGAGGACTCCCCGGGGAGACTATGGCTACACCTTC
v_gene: TRBV7-9; d_gene: -; abundance: -; j_gene: TRBJ2-5; CDR3aa: CASSPPLRVQETQYF; CDR3nt: TGTGCCAGCAGCCCCCCCTTGCGGGTCCAAGAGACCCAGTACTTC
v_gene: TRBV28; d_gene: TRBD1; abundance: -; j_gene: TRBJ2-1; CDR3aa: CASGQGPYNEQFF; CDR3nt: TGTGCCAGCGGACAGGGTCCCTACAATGAGCAGTTCTTC
v_gene: TRBV10-3; d_gene: TRBD1; abundance: -; j_gene: TRBJ1-6; CDR3aa: CAISESRGPSSYNSPLHF; CDR3nt: TGTGCCATCAGTGAGTCTAGGGGGCCGAGCTCCTATAATTCACCCCTCCACTTT
v_gene: TRBV6-5; d_gene: TRBD2; abundance: -; j_gene: TRBJ2-7; CDR3aa: CASSYSRLAGQYF; CDR3nt: TGTGCCAGCAGTTACTCGAGACTAGCAGGGCAGTACTTC
v_gene: TRBV6-2/TRBV6-3; d_gene: TRBD2; abundance: -; j_gene: TRBJ2-2; CDR3aa: CASSYLAGNTGELFF; CDR3nt: TGTGCCAGCAGTTACCTAGCGGGAAACACCGGGGAGCTGTTTTTT
v_gene: TRBV2; d_gene: TRBD1; abundance: -; j_gene: TRBJ2-2; CDR3aa: CASSWDRVGTGELFF; CDR3nt: TGTGCCAGCAGCTGGGACAGGGTAGGGACCGGGGAGCTGTTTTTT
v_gene: TRBV7-9; d_gene: TRBD2; abundance: -; j_gene: TRBJ2-1; CDR3aa: CASSYRTSGKRADNEQFF; CDR3nt: TGTGCCAGCAGCTACCGGACTAGCGGCAAACGCGCCGACAATGAGCAGTTCTTC
v_gene: TRBV18; d_gene: -; abundance: -; j_gene: TRBJ2-3; CDR3aa: CASSPKLDTQYF; CDR3nt: TGTGCCAGCTCACCAAAGCTAGATACGCAGTATTTT
v_gene: TRBV5-1; d_gene: -; abundance: -; j_gene: TRBJ1-2; CDR3aa: CASSLDTSAGYTF; CDR3nt: TGCGCCAGCAGCTTGGACACGTCTGCTGGCTACACCTTC
v_gene: TRBV5-1; d_gene: TRBD2; abundance: few; j_gene: TRBJ2-2; CDR3aa: CASSLGVSGKMTGELFF; CDR3nt: TGCGCCAGCAGCTTGGGGGTGAGCGGGAAGATGACCGGGGAGCTGTTTTTT
v_gene: TRBV15; d_gene: TRBD2; abundance: -; j_gene: TRBJ2-1; CDR3aa: CATSRGTSGKGNEQFF; CDR3nt: TGTGCCACCAGCAGGGGGACTAGCGGGAAAGGCAATGAGCAGTTCTTC
v_gene: TRBV9; d_gene: TRBD2; abundance: -; j_gene: TRBJ2-2; CDR3aa: CASSPPSSGRRGGELFF; CDR3nt: TGTGCCAGCAGCCCCCCTTCTAGCGGGAGACGTGGCGGGGAGCTGTTTTTT
v_gene: TRBV18; d_gene: TRBD1; abundance: -; j_gene: TRBJ1-4; CDR3aa: CASSPGTEAEKLFF; CDR3nt: TGTGCCAGCTCCCCCGGGACAGAGGCCGAAAAACTGTTTTTT
v_gene: TRBV7-2; d_gene: TRBD1; abundance: once; j_gene: TRBJ1-5; CDR3aa: CASSLVVQGAQPQHF; CDR3nt: TGTGCCAGCAGCTTAGTGGTACAGGGGGCTCAGCCCCAGCATTTT
v_gene: TRBV3-1/TRBV3-2; d_gene: TRBD1; abundance: once; j_gene: TRBJ2-1; CDR3aa: CATEMRQGPYNEQFF; CDR3nt: TGTGCCACAGAGATGAGACAGGGGCCGTACAATGAGCAGTTCTTC
v_gene: TRBV9; d_gene: -; abundance: -; j_gene: TRBJ2-2; CDR3aa: CASSLSANTGELFF; CDR3nt: TGTGCCAGCAGCCTTAGCGCGAACACCGGGGAGCTGTTTTTT
v_gene: TRBV7-9; d_gene: TRBD1; abundance: once; j_gene: TRBJ1-4; CDR3aa: CASSSLGDRGEKLFF; CDR3nt: TGTGCCAGCAGCTCACTGGGGGACAGAGGTGAAAAACTGTTTTTT
v_gene: TRBV5-1; d_gene: TRBD1; abundance: -; j_gene: TRBJ2-1; CDR3aa: CASSRQGEEQFF; CDR3nt: TGCGCCAGCAGCAGACAGGGAGAAGAGCAGTTCTTC
v_gene: TRBV5-6; d_gene: -; abundance: -; j_gene: TRBJ1-3; CDR3aa: CASSFWLDSSGNTIYF; CDR3nt: TGTGCCAGCAGCTTTTGGCTGGACAGCTCTGGAAACACCATATATTTT
v_gene: TRBV19; d_gene: -; abundance: -; j_gene: TRBJ2-5; CDR3aa: CASSIDSGSETQYF; CDR3nt: TGTGCCAGTAGTATAGACTCAGGGTCAGAGACCCAGTACTTC
v_gene: TRBV5-1; d_gene: TRBD2; abundance: -; j_gene: TRBJ2-1; CDR3aa: CASSLGLAGGGNEQFF; CDR3nt: TGCGCCAGCAGCTTGGGACTAGCGGGAGGGGGCAATGAGCAGTTCTTC